This T cell receptor (beta chain) was profiled in a study of OX40 agonist ivuxolimab in advanced cancers. Whole-study context: Patients were dosed intravenously with ivuxolimab at 0.01 to 10 mg/kg every 2 weeks.

Data came from immunoSEQ multiplex PCR; TCRdb stores just in-frame clones and leaves some out. The sample holds 65,000 to 80,000 clones, about nine tenths seen once. General study results and limits: Partial responders dosed at 0.1-3.0 mg/kg displayed clonal expansion ranking among the lowest. CD8+ T cells (on average) carried more expanded clones than CD4+ T cells.

With regard to this clone: Its antigen remains unidentified.

The TCR comes from an adult with an advanced solid tumor such as melanoma, head and neck, liver or kidney cancer. Sequencing used CD4+ or CD8+ T cells sorted from blood, obtained in a trial of the OX40 agonist ivuxolimab.

The CDR3 loop is CASSQGLVQGETQYF. The CDR3 DNA follows: TGCGCCAGCAGCCAAGGTTTGGTGCAGGGGGAGACCCAGTACTTC. The chain recombines TRBV4-1 with TRBJ2-5, with D possibly being TRBD1 (6 bases). The CDR3 has 15 residues. From germline, CDR1 is MGHRA and CDR2 YSYEKL. V lost 1 base to trimming and J lost 5 bases, with 14 bases between them.